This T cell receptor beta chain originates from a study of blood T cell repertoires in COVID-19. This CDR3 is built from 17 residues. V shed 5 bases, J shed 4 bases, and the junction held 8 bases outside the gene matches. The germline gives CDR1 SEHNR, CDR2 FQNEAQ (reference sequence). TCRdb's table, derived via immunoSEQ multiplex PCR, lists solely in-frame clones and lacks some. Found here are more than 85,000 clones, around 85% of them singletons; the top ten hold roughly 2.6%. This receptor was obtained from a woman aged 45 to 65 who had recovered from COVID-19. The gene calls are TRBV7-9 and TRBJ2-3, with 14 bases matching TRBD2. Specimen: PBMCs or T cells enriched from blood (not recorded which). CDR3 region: CASSPGLAGVGADTQYF. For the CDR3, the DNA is TGTGCCAGCAGCCCGGGACTAGCGGGAGTGGGGGCAGATACGCAGTATTTT.